These T cell receptor beta chains were read from a single sample in a study of shared clonotypes between healthy human individuals. The method was immunoSEQ multiplex PCR; TCRdb's version includes in-frame clones alone and lacks a portion of them. The table has approximately 650,000 clones, nearly 97% seen once. The specimen sequenced was naive CD8+ T cells sorted from blood. The receptors come from a young woman in good health. The CDR3 runs from the conserved cysteine through the conserved F or W. The D gene is left open where the match is weak. Clone size is not always given. Where it is, it says once, few, many or a class for expanded clones.

v_call	j_call	clone_size	d_call	cdr3_length	cdr3_aa	cdr3_nt
TRBV9	TRBJ2-7	-	-	15	CASSLRAVSSYEQYF	TGTGCCAGCAGCCTCCGAGCAGTCAGCTCCTACGAGCAGTACTTC
TRBV11-2	TRBJ2-7	-	TRBD1	15	CASSWTGPAAHEQYF	TGTGCCAGCAGCTGGACAGGGCCGGCGGCCCACGAGCAGTACTTC
TRBV28	TRBJ2-7	once	-	15	CASSLKAWGSYEQYF	TGTGCCAGCAGTTTAAAGGCCTGGGGCTCCTACGAGCAGTACTTC
TRBV28	TRBJ1-4	-	-	14	CASKRTAAGEKLFF	TGTGCCAGCAAGAGGACCGCCGCGGGTGAAAAACTGTTTTTT
TRBV28	TRBJ2-7	-	TRBD1	16	CASSPKGQGRAYEQYF	TGTGCCAGCAGTCCGAAGGGACAGGGAAGAGCCTACGAGCAGTACTTC
TRBV9	TRBJ2-1	-	-	17	CASSFRTGARSYNEQFF	TGTGCCAGCAGCTTTAGGACCGGGGCTCGCTCCTACAATGAGCAGTTCTTC
TRBV19	TRBJ1-5	-	TRBD1	15	CASSADRVRGEPQHF	TGTGCCAGTAGCGCGGACAGGGTTCGTGGGGAACCCCAGCATTTT
TRBV7-6	TRBJ2-5	-	TRBD2	15	CASSLPGGSRETQYF	TGTGCCAGCAGCTTACCGGGGGGGTCTAGAGAGACCCAGTACTTC
TRBV5-6	TRBJ2-7	-	-	14	CASSHTDTSYEQYF	TGTGCCAGCAGCCATACGGACACCTCCTACGAGCAGTACTTC
TRBV6-6	TRBJ2-7	-	-	13	CASSFAKIYEQYF	TGTGCCAGCAGTTTTGCGAAGATCTACGAGCAGTACTTC
TRBV6-1	TRBJ1-1	-	TRBD1	12	CASSPTGVQAFF	TGTGCCAGCAGTCCTACAGGGGTTCAAGCTTTCTTT
TRBV27	TRBJ2-7	-	-	14	CASSLSLRAYEQYF	TGTGCCAGCAGTTTATCCCTCAGGGCCTACGAGCAGTACTTC
TRBV6-5	TRBJ2-3	-	-	11	CASNRGDTQYF	TGTGCCAGCAATAGGGGAGATACGCAGTATTTT
TRBV14	TRBJ2-7	-	-	15	CASSQARATDYEQYF	TGTGCCAGCAGCCAAGCCAGGGCGACCGACTACGAGCAGTACTTC
TRBV7-8	TRBJ2-5	-	TRBD2	15	CASSSPPGGQETQYF	TGTGCCAGCAGCTCCCCTCCGGGGGGGCAAGAGACCCAGTACTTC
TRBV7-9	TRBJ2-1	-	-	12	CASSLDLGEQFF	TGTGCCAGCAGCTTAGATCTCGGTGAGCAGTTCTTC
TRBV2	TRBJ2-3	-	-	14	CASIDLGIGDTQYF	TGTGCCAGCATAGACTTGGGGATCGGAGATACGCAGTATTTT
TRBV7-9	TRBJ2-7	-	-	14	CASSGGTRSYEQYF	TGTGCCAGCAGCGGGGGGACTCGAAGCTACGAGCAGTACTTC
TRBV15	TRBJ2-3	-	-	15	CATSSTRVAADTQYF	TGTGCCACCAGCAGCACGAGGGTGGCAGCGGATACGCAGTATTTT
TRBV5-8	TRBJ2-1	-	TRBD1	13	CARHRGRWDEQFF	TGTGCCAGGCACAGGGGGCGCTGGGATGAGCAGTTCTTC
TRBV6-5	TRBJ2-2	-	TRBD2	14	CASIAGGNTGELFF	TGTGCCAGCATAGCGGGAGGGAACACCGGGGAGCTGTTTTTT
TRBV28	TRBJ2-5	once	TRBD2	16	CASSISTSGGVETQYF	TGTGCCAGCAGTATCTCTACTAGCGGAGGAGTAGAGACCCAGTACTTC
TRBV7-8	TRBJ2-4	-	TRBD1	18	CASTRDRVPGVGKNIQYF	TGTGCCAGCACCCGGGACAGGGTACCGGGGGTCGGCAAAAACATTCAGTACTTC
TRBV7-6	TRBJ1-1	-	-	17	CASSLEPGPTFVTEAFF	TGTGCCAGCAGCTTAGAGCCAGGGCCGACTTTCGTCACTGAAGCTTTCTTT
TRBV6-1	TRBJ2-7	-	-	15	CASSEFRGTSYEQYF	TGTGCCAGCAGTGAGTTCCGGGGTACATCCTACGAGCAGTACTTC
TRBV5-1	TRBJ2-5	-	TRBD2	17	CASSLVGLAGGRETQYF	TGCGCCAGCAGCTTGGTGGGACTAGCGGGAGGGCGAGAGACCCAGTACTTC
TRBV11-2	TRBJ2-7	-	TRBD2	17	CASSAGLAGVIIHEQYF	TGTGCCAGCAGCGCGGGACTAGCGGGAGTAATAATCCACGAGCAGTACTTC
TRBV6-6	TRBJ2-3	-	TRBD2	16	CASSSPGTSTTDTQYF	TGTGCCAGCAGTTCCCCCGGGACTAGCACAACAGATACGCAGTATTTT
TRBV5-4	TRBJ2-1	-	-	12	CASSFTTNEQFF	TGTGCCAGCAGCTTTACTACCAATGAGCAGTTCTTC
TRBV11-2	TRBJ2-3	-	TRBD1	18	CASSSRLGGQGITDTQYF	TGTGCCAGCAGCTCACGCCTCGGGGGACAGGGCATCACAGATACGCAGTATTTT
TRBV7-9	TRBJ2-5	-	TRBD2	16	CASSGLAGGPQETQYF	TGTGCCAGCAGCGGTCTAGCGGGAGGGCCCCAAGAGACCCAGTACTTC
TRBV29-1	TRBJ1-4	-	-	14	CSVEAGRGNEKLFF	TGCAGCGTTGAGGCGGGGAGGGGGAATGAAAAACTGTTTTTT
TRBV13	TRBJ2-7	-	-	13	CASSLVTSYEQYF	TGTGCCAGCAGCTTGGTTACTTCCTACGAGCAGTACTTC
TRBV6-1	TRBJ2-7	-	-	14	CASSELGRPYEQYF	TGTGCCAGCAGTGAATTAGGCAGACCCTACGAGCAGTACTTC
TRBV6-6	TRBJ2-2	-	-	15	CASSYTGEDTGELFF	TGTGCCAGCAGTTACACGGGAGAAGACACCGGGGAGCTGTTTTTT
TRBV7-6	TRBJ2-7	-	TRBD2	14	CASSHLSGSYEQYF	TGTGCCAGCAGCCACCTGAGCGGGAGTTACGAGCAGTACTTC
TRBV10-3	TRBJ1-1	-	-	15	CAISPMTGMNTEAFF	TGTGCCATCAGCCCCATGACAGGAATGAACACTGAAGCTTTCTTT